This T cell receptor beta chain was obtained from a study of blood T cell repertoires in COVID-19. For the study at large: There were acute and convalescent COVID-19 samples, and they came from the United States, Italy and Spain. T cells, B-cell-depleted T cells, or PBMCs provided the cDNA or gDNA that served as material.

Study members were between roughly 18 and 100 years old and lived in 24 US regions. Clinical history as reported by participants underpinned cohort assignment. This CDR3 has 15 residues. Trimming left V 1 base short and J 1 base short, with 12 bases between. The germline gives CDR1 SGHRS, CDR2 YFSETQ. Generated by immunoSEQ multiplex PCR, the TCRdb table keeps only in-frame clones and is missing some. The repertoire includes about 140,000 clones, 84% of them detected once, and approximately 3.6% sits in the top ten. This TCR came from a woman between 45 and 60 years old with acute COVID-19. The chain carries TRBV5-1 and TRBJ2-7; D might be TRBD1 (5 bases). The sequencing input was PBMCs or T cells enriched from blood (not recorded which). The CDR3: CASSLRQGTSYEQYF. The CDR3 nucleotides read TGCGCCAGCAGCTTGAGGCAGGGAACATCCTACGAGCAGTACTTC.